These 20 T cell receptor beta chains came from one sample sequenced in a study of blood T cells in healthy people across ages. Alongside a J-beta primer mix, a sample-barcoded 5' primer served in a second PCR lasting about 7 to 11 cycles. Using its own MiXCR run on the 5' RACE reads, TCRdb lists one record per CDR3 protein. This table holds around 870,000 distinct CDR3 sequences, about 28% found once. The sample taken for sequencing was blood. Receptors were obtained from a woman of 80 years or more in good health.

This clonotype showed up many times. The CDR3 sequence: CASSRKRGGADTQYF. CDR3 nucleotides: TGTGCCAGCAGTCGAAAGCGGGGGGGCGCAGATACGCAGTATTTT. This chain uses TRBV6-6 with TRBJ2-3; 10 nucleotides line up with TRBD2. The germline V gene has CDR1 MNHNY and CDR2 SVGAGI (reference sequence). CDR3 length equals 15 residues. J lost 4 bases, V lost 5 bases, and 6 bases had no gene match.

In its sample, this clonotype was seen a few times. A much larger clonotype is one base distant, so this may be a read error. This chain joins TRBV6-2 or TRBV6-3 and TRBJ2-5; D unresolved. The CDR3 covers 11 residues. Germline V gives CDR1 MNHEY, CDR2 SVGEGT. The V end was cut by 7 bases, the J end by 5 bases, with 8 bases between. The CDR3 sequence: CASTHRETQYF. The CDR3 DNA follows: TGTGCCAGCACCCACCGGGAGACCCAGTACTTC.

This clonotype was observed at least ten times. V usage is TRBV4-3 and J usage is TRBJ1-5, with D possibly being TRBD1 (5 bases). This CDR3 contains 15 residues. Germline V gene data show CDR1 as LGHNA and CDR2 as YSLEER. V was clipped by 1 base and J by 6 bases, with 13 bases between them. The CDR3 nucleotides read TGCGCCAGCAGCCAAGGACAGCCTGGGGGTCAGCCCCAGCATTTT. It specifies CASSQGQPGGQPQHF.

This sequence joins TRBV6-1 and TRBJ2-1; 8 bases fit TRBD2. Judging by the DNA end, TRBJ2-7 fits better; the J call may be wrong. Looked up from germline, CDR1 is MNHNS and CDR2 is SASEGT. This CDR3 is 15 amino acids long. CDR3 protein: CASSDGSGGYNEQYF. The CDR3 nucleotides read TGTGCCAGCAGTGATGGAAGCGGGGGCTACAATGAGCAGTACTTC.

This clonotype was picked up a small number of times. The genes are TRBV9 and TRBJ2-1, with 11 bases identical to TRBD2. CDR3 length: 16 amino acids. CDR1 is SGDLS and CDR2 is YYNGEE in the germline V gene. Trimming took 0 bases from V and 6 from J; bases not matched to a gene: 5. The CDR3 DNA reads as TGTGCCAGCAGCGTAGCACTAGCGGGGGTTTGCAATGAGCAGTTCTTC. Amino acids: CASSVALAGVCNEQFF.

This clonotype appeared a few times. This may come from a read error, since a much larger clone is one base off. This sequence joins TRBV6-6 and TRBJ2-5; no reliable D call. Deletions cut 0 bases from V and 12 bases from J, with 14 bases between. This CDR3 contains 13 residues. Germline loops: CDR1 MNHNY, CDR2 SVGAGI (reference sequence). The CDR3 DNA follows: TGTGCCAGCAGTTACTCGACGGCATCCGTCAAGTACTTC. This sequence encodes CASSYSTASVKYF.

For this clonotype: Germline and junction disagree at one end, which may indicate a read error. CDR3 bases: TGTCCCACCAGTGAGACAGGCGGGGGAACCTACAATGAGCAGTACTTC. The encoded protein is CPTSETGGGTYNEQYF. The rearrangement links TRBV24-1 to TRBJ2-1; TRBD2 might be the D (7 bases). The DNA end favors TRBJ2-7, so the J call may be wrong. The CDR3 has 16 residues. Germline-derived CDR1 and CDR2 are KGHDR and SFDVKD.

This clonotype appeared many times. V usage is TRBV20-1 and J usage is TRBJ2-7; no clear D. There are 13 residues in the CDR3. Trimming pared 5 bases from V and 7 bases from J, leaving 18 bases between. Germline lookup yields CDR1 DFQATT and CDR2 SNEGSKA (reference sequence). Here the CDR3 DNA reads TGCAGTGCTCCCAGTTCTGGTCCTAGGGAGCAGTACTTC. It yields the protein CSAPSSGPREQYF.

Comment on this clonotype: No conserved phenylalanine or tryptophan is present at the end of the CDR3, so a read error is the likely explanation. The genes are TRBV2 and TRBJ2-3, with a possible D match to TRBD2 (5 bases). This CDR3 comprises 11 residues. With 11 bases removed from V and 5 bases from J, the gap between germline ends came to 11 bases. CDR1 is SNHLY and CDR2 is FYNNEI in the germline V gene. CDR3 in DNA: TGTGCCGGCCAACTAGGAGATACGCAGTATTTA. Its protein product is CAGQLGDTQYL.

The table lists this clonotype with a few counts. The chain joins TRBV21-1 to TRBJ2-7; TRBD1, the D gene given by the table, was not confirmed from the DNA. TRBV21-1 represents a pseudogene. The CDR3 spans 18 residues. CDR3 loop: CASSKEREGGRPPYEQYF. The CDR3 nucleotides read TGTGCCAGCAGCAAAGAGAGGGAAGGGGGGCGCCCCCCCTACGAGCAGTACTTC.

The table lists this clonotype with many counts. The chain couples TRBV11-2 to TRBJ2-5; possibly TRBD1 or TRBD2 for D (6 bases each). V lost 5 bases and J lost 5, with 12 bases in between. This CDR3 has 13 amino acids. Germline lookup yields CDR1 SGHAT and CDR2 FQNNGV. This CDR3 reads CASSDGGGETQYF. The CDR3, as DNA: TGTGCCAGCAGCGACGGGGGCGGGGAGACCCAGTACTTC.

Worth noting for this clonotype: One junction end disagrees with the germline gene, perhaps due to a read error. The chain is built from TRBV18 and TRBJ1-1, with D maybe TRBD1 (6 bases). CDR1 is KGHSH and CDR2 is LQKENI in the germline V gene. The CDR3 consists of 18 residues. The CDR3 sequence: CVSSPFLRLDSMNTEAFF. CDR3 coding DNA: TGTGTCAGCTCACCATTTCTCCGTCTGGACAGCATGAACACTGAAGCTTTCTTT.

This clonotype was counted ten times or more. This rearrangement joins TRBV7-2 to TRBJ2-3, with 10 bases lining up with TRBD2. From germline, CDR1 is SGHTA and CDR2 FQGNSA. This CDR3 contains 15 residues. V dropped 2 bases and J dropped 7; count of bases not matched to a gene: 6. The CDR3 coding sequence is TGTGCCAGCAGCTTATCGAGCGGGGGGGCGAATACGCAGTATTTT. Translating it yields CASSLSSGGANTQYF.

This clonotype appeared a few times. The chain couples TRBV19 to TRBJ1-5; D not resolved. Trimming took 1 base from V and 3 from J, leaving 7 bases between them. From germline, CDR1 is LNHDA and CDR2 SQIVND (reference sequence). This CDR3 has 14 residues. The CDR3 loop is CASSIGGYNQPQHF. DNA of the CDR3: TGTGCCAGTAGTATAGGAGGATACAATCAGCCCCAGCATTTT.

This clonotype was seen ten or more times. This chain links TRBV7-2 with TRBJ2-7; TRBD1 matches at 9 bases. V was pared by 3 bases and J by 3 bases, with 6 bases of the junction left unmatched. The CDR3 extends over 15 amino acids. CDR1 and CDR2 (germline): SGHTA, FQGNSA. The CDR3 DNA reads as TGTGCCAGCAGCTTGGGACAGGGAGGGGGCTACGAGCAGTACTTC. Amino acid sequence: CASSLGQGGGYEQYF.

The chain combines TRBV18 with TRBJ1-1; 7 bases are a match to TRBD1. CDR3 length: 14 residues. Unmatched junction bases numbered 7, after V lost 6 bases and J lost 3 bases. Germline values: CDR1 KGHSH, CDR2 LQKENI. CDR3 DNA: TGTGCCAGCTCCCGGACAGGAGCAGACACTGAAGCTTTCTTT. This sequence encodes CASSRTGADTEAFF.

This clonotype was observed at least ten times. The CDR3, as DNA: TGTGCCAGCAGCCACGGGGGGGCCTGGGGGCTTGAGCAGTTCTTC. Translating it yields CASSHGGAWGLEQFF. This chain uses TRBV7-2 with TRBJ2-1; 8 bases line up with TRBD2. CDR1 and CDR2 from the germline V gene are SGHTA and FQGNSA. V lost 5 bases to trimming and J lost 9 bases; unmatched junction nucleotides: 12. This CDR3 is built from 15 residues.

The table lists this clonotype with many counts. J is TRBJ2-5 and V is TRBV5-1, with TRBD1 as a possible D gene (6 bases). Near its end, the DNA agrees better with TRBJ2-7, so the J call may be wrong. In germline, CDR1 is SGHRS, CDR2 YFSETQ. CDR3 length: 14 amino acids. The CDR3 sequence is CASSLQGRIGEQYF. The CDR3 DNA follows: TGCGCCAGCAGCTTGCAGGGGCGAATTGGCGAGCAGTACTTC.

The J gene is TRBJ2-3, the V gene TRBV11-3; the D gene is possibly TRBD2 (6 bases). Germline V gene lookup returns CDR1 SGHNT and CDR2 YENEEA. The CDR3 length is 15 residues. The V and J ends lost 3 bases and 4 bases respectively, with 14 bases between them. The CDR3 sequence: CASSLGRTGPDTQYF. Here the CDR3 DNA reads TGTGCCAGCAGCTTGGGGAGGACCGGCCCAGATACGCAGTATTTT.

This clonotype was detected many times. The chain is built from TRBV6-5 and TRBJ2-5; possibly TRBD1 for D (6 bases). V was clipped by 0 bases and J by 2 bases, with 13 bases between them. The CDR3 totals 16 residues. The germline V gene has CDR1 MNHEY and CDR2 SVGAGI. In DNA form, the CDR3 reads TGTGCCAGCAGTTACTCTTCGACAGGTCGGCAAGAGACCCAGTACTTC. Its protein is CASSYSSTGRQETQYF.